The 18 T cell receptor beta chains listed next were all sequenced from one sample in a study of Graves' ophthalmopathy and Graves' hyperthyroidism. RNA transcripts yielded amplified TCR beta CDR3 regions. Second-round multiplex PCR came after a first-round RT-PCR that employed HTBI primers. TCRdb reprocessed the multiplex PCR reads via MiXCR and lists one record per CDR3 protein. The table includes over 450,000 distinct CDR3 sequences, roughly 14% detected once. The sequenced sample was blood. These receptors all stem from a woman in her twenties or thirties with Graves' ophthalmopathy.

This clonotype has ten or more counts. V and J are TRBV30 and TRBJ2-7, with D uncertain. From germline, CDR1 is GTSNPN and CDR2 SVGIG (reference sequence). There are 10 residues in the CDR3. V was clipped by 5 bases and J by 7 bases, with 9 bases between them. The CDR3: CAWGLGEQYF. In nucleotides, the CDR3 is TGTGCCTGGGGTTTGGGGGAGCAGTACTTC.

This clonotype occurred many times. This rearrangement joins TRBV28 to TRBJ1-3; no definite D call. Germline CDR1 is MDHEN and CDR2 is SYDVKM. CDR3 size: 14 residues. V lost 3 bases and J lost 3, with 9 bases in between. CDR3 nucleotides: TGTGCCAGCAGTTTTCGTAACGTTGGAAACACCATATATTTT. Encoded protein: CASSFRNVGNTIYF.

This clonotype appeared many times. The J gene is TRBJ1-2, the V gene TRBV12-3 or TRBV12-4; 8 nucleotides align to TRBD1. This CDR3 contains 13 residues. V lost 5 bases, J lost 9 bases, and 8 bases stayed unmatched. This CDR3 reads CASSPTGEVSYTF. CDR3 DNA: TGTGCCAGCAGTCCGACAGGGGAGGTTAGCTACACCTTC.

The chain employs TRBV19 and TRBJ1-2, with no clear D. The CDR3 totals 10 residues. Germline assignment: CDR1 LNHDA and CDR2 SQIVND (reference sequence). Deletions cut 7 bases from V and 6 bases from J, with 6 bases between. CDR3 sequence: CASKRDGYTF. The CDR3 nucleotides are TGTGCCAGTAAGAGGGATGGCTACACCTTC.

The chain carries TRBV6-1 and TRBJ1-2; D unclear. CDR1 MNHNS and CDR2 SASEGT come from the germline V gene. This CDR3 region has 17 residues. V lost 1 base, J lost 0 bases, and 15 bases lay in between. The CDR3 loop reads CASSEVSAQRSNYGYTF. As DNA, the CDR3 is TGTGCCAGCAGTGAAGTGAGCGCCCAGAGATCTAACTATGGCTACACCTTC.

Ten or more counts support this clonotype. The V and J genes are TRBV7-2 and TRBJ2-7; weak D call: TRBD1 (5 bases). V gave up 5 bases and J gave up 9 bases, with 17 bases separating them. The CDR3 totals 13 residues. Germline values: CDR1 SGHTA, CDR2 FQGNSA. The chain's CDR3 is CASSLRQLAGQYF. CDR3 DNA: TGTGCCAGCAGCCTCCGACAGCTCGCCGGGCAGTACTTC.

This clonotype was recorded many times. This chain uses TRBV20-1 with TRBJ2-7; D gene ambiguous. Germline-derived CDR1 and CDR2 are DFQATT and SNEGSKA (reference sequence). The CDR3 sequence is 12 residues long. V gave up 3 bases and J gave up 3 bases, with 9 bases separating them. The CDR3 nucleotides are TGCAGTGCTAGTTCTGGGGACTACGAGCAGTACTTC. It codes for CSASSGDYEQYF.

This clonotype was recorded at least ten times. CDR3 coding DNA: TGCGCCAGCAGCCAAGATAATTTTGCACCCCTCCACTTT. Encoded protein: CASSQDNFAPLHF. V gene TRBV4-1 combines with J gene TRBJ1-6; no clear D gene. Trimming took off 0 bases at V and 11 bases at J, with 8 bases between the two ends. The CDR3 runs 13 residues. Germline CDR1 and CDR2: MGHRA and YSYEKL.

The genes are TRBV20-1 and TRBJ1-2, with a possible D match to TRBD1 (5 bases). The germline CDR1 and CDR2 sequences are DFQATT and SNEGSKA (reference sequence). Trimming took 0 bases from V and 8 from J, leaving 22 bases between them. The CDR3 runs 16 residues. The CDR3 DNA is TGCAGTGCTAGAGATCCCAGAACAGGTTCAGTTGAGGGCTACACCTTC. It yields the protein CSARDPRTGSVEGYTF.

This clonotype was seen many times. The genes are TRBV5-1 and TRBJ1-1, with D maybe TRBD1 (5 bases). The CDR3 length is 18 residues. CDR1 is SGHRS and CDR2 is YFSETQ in the germline V gene. V lost 3 bases and J 0 bases, leaving 21 bases between the germline ends. CDR3 sequence (DNA): TGCGCCAGCAGCTACCTCCGAACGGAGGGGACGTTGAACACTGAAGCTTTCTTT. It is translated as CASSYLRTEGTLNTEAFF.

This rearrangement joins TRBV19 to TRBJ1-6, with a tentative D call TRBD1 (5 bases). Germline values: CDR1 LNHDA, CDR2 SQIVND (reference sequence). The CDR3 runs 13 residues. V dropped 5 bases and J dropped 7 bases, with 9 bases sitting between them. In nucleotides, the CDR3 is TGTGCCAGTAGTGGGGACGGAAATTCACCCCTCCACTTT. It yields the protein CASSGDGNSPLHF. The whole variable domain, remainder taken from reference TRBV19 and TRBJ1-6, is DGGITQSPKYLFRKEGQNVTLSCEQNLNHDAMYWYRQDPGQGLRLIYYSQIVNDFQKGDIAEGYSVSREKKESFPLTVTSAQKNPTAFYLCASSGDGNSPLHFGNGTRLTVT.

This clonotype appeared many times. This chain uses TRBV2 with TRBJ2-5, with 9 positions matching TRBD1. The V and J ends lost 6 bases and 2 bases, in that order; junction bases with no gene match: 4. The CDR3 runs to 14 residues. Germline V CDR1 and CDR2: SNHLY, FYNNEI. This chain's CDR3 is CASRKGQGQETQYF. In DNA, the CDR3 is TGTGCCAGCAGAAAAGGACAGGGGCAAGAGACCCAGTACTTC. Full variable domain (rest looked up from reference TRBV2 and TRBJ2-5): EPEVTQTPSHQVTQMGQEVILRCVPISNHLYFYWYRQILGQKVEFLVSFYNNEISEKSEIFDDQFSVERPDGSNFTLKIRSTKLEDSAMYFCASRKGQGQETQYFGPGTRLLVL.

This rearrangement joins TRBV12-3 or TRBV12-4 to TRBJ1-6, with no clear D. V lost 5 bases and J lost 10, with 15 bases in between. There are 14 residues in the CDR3. The chain's CDR3 is CASSAAGQRSPLHF. DNA of the CDR3: TGTGCCAGCAGTGCCGCCGGCCAGAGGTCACCCCTCCACTTT.

The chain joins TRBV30 to TRBJ1-1; TRBD1 aligns across 8 bases. The ends lost 5 bases at V and 5 bases at J; junction bases unmatched: 10. CDR3 length: 14 residues. Germline V gene sequence: CDR1 GTSNPN, CDR2 SVGIG (reference sequence). DNA of the CDR3: TGTGCCTGGGACAGGGGCAGGGGATGGACTGAAGCTTTCTTT. It translates to CAWDRGRGWTEAFF.

In this sample, this clonotype turned up many times. V gene TRBV20-1 combines with J gene TRBJ1-5; 7 positions match TRBD1. Per the germline V gene, CDR1 is DFQATT and CDR2 is SNEGSKA (reference sequence). The CDR3 spans 15 residues. Losses at the gene ends were 1 base for V and 0 bases for J; bases not matched to a gene: 3. CDR3 in DNA: TGCAGTGCTAGAGTCAGGGGGTATAGCAATCAGCCCCAGCATTTT. Residues: CSARVRGYSNQPQHF.

V usage is TRBV19 and J usage is TRBJ1-5, with a weak D call TRBD1 (5 bases). Trimming removed 7 bases from V and 2 bases from J, with 15 bases in between. This CDR3 is built from 15 residues. Per germline, CDR1 LNHDA and CDR2 SQIVND (reference sequence). CDR3 DNA sequence: TGTGCCAGTACCCTTCAGGGACCGGGCAATCAGCCCCAGCATTTT. This gives the protein CASTLQGPGNQPQHF.

This clonotype appeared many times. In nucleotides, the CDR3 is TGTGCCAGCAGTTTATCTGTAGGGGCCGGGACCCAGTACTTC. This gives the protein CASSLSVGAGTQYF. J is TRBJ2-5 and V is TRBV27; possibly TRBD1 for D (5 bases). The CDR3 totals 14 residues. Germline assignment: CDR1 MNHEY and CDR2 SMNVEV (reference sequence). Trimming took off 0 bases at V and 7 bases at J, with 12 bases between the two ends.

CDR3 in amino acids: CASSGGGGTDTQYF. The DNA for the CDR3 is TGTGCCAGCAGTGGAGGCGGAGGCACAGATACGCAGTATTTT. The chain combines TRBV6-1 with TRBJ2-3, with D unclear. The V gene's germline CDR1 is MNHNS and CDR2 SASEGT. The CDR3 length is 14 residues. The V end lost 4 bases, the J end lost 1 base, and 9 bases lay between the germline ends.